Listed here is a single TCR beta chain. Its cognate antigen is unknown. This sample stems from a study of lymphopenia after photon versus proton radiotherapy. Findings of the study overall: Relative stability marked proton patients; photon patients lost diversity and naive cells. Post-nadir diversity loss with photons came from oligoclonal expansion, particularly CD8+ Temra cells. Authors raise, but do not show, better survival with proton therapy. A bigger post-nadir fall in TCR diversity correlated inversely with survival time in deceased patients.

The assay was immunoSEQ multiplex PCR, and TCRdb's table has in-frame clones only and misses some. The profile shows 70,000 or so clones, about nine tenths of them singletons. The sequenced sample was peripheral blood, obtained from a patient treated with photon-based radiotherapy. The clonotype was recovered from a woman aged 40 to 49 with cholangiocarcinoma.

CDR3 region: CASSLDVDTGELFF. The DNA of the CDR3 is TGTGCCAGCAGCTTAGATGTGGACACCGGGGAGCTGTTTTTT. The J gene is TRBJ2-2, the V gene TRBV11-2; D uncertain. Germline V gene lookup returns CDR1 SGHAT and CDR2 FQNNGV. V gave up 0 bases and J gave up 3 bases, with 5 bases separating them. This CDR3 has 14 residues.